The next 5 T cell receptor beta chains were all read from a single sample in a study of T cell clonotyping in hematopoietic cell transplantation (dated by TCRdb to about 2021). The library relied on the immunoSEQ multiplex PCR assay. TCRdb holds this immuneACCESS table with in-frame rearrangements only. Some clones are missing; in checked studies, unresolved V genes explain under half, and the rest has no known cause. Here the sample has about 76,000 clones; around 96% occur a single time. The ten largest make up roughly 1.7% of the sample. Interpreted using the paper, the time point label stands for: recipient sample about 28 days before transplant, after cytoreduction. The sequences come from peripheral blood mononuclear cells, collected before stem cell transplant. The origin of the receptors is a woman between 50 and 59 years old with acute myeloid leukemia. Some clones in this sample may be carry-over from other donors' samples.

V gene TRBV27 combines with J gene TRBJ2-2, with no clear D. The CDR3 contains 14 residues. V was pared by 4 bases and J by 0 bases, with 6 bases between. Germline V gene sequence: CDR1 MNHEY, CDR2 SMNVEV (reference sequence). The CDR3 here is CASSSYTNTGELFF. CDR3 coding DNA: TGTGCCAGCAGTTCCTATACGAACACCGGGGAGCTGTTTTTT.

CDR3 residues: CASSREGSSGNTIYF. The CDR3 DNA sequence: TGCGCCAGCAGCCGCGAGGGCAGCTCTGGAAACACCATATATTTT. The genes are TRBV5-1 and TRBJ1-3; no reliable D call. Germline-derived CDR1 and CDR2 are SGHRS and YFSETQ. V lost 4 bases and J 0 bases, leaving 11 bases between the germline ends. The CDR3 totals 15 residues.

This clone was observed once. The chain is built from TRBV7-3 and TRBJ2-3; 10 positions match TRBD2. In germline, CDR1 is SGHTA, CDR2 FQGTGA. With V trimmed by 2 bases and J by 6 bases, 17 bases remained unmatched. The CDR3 consists of 19 residues. CDR3 amino acids: CASSLVQAASGGAADTQYF. Here the CDR3 DNA reads TGTGCCAGCAGCTTAGTCCAGGCGGCGAGCGGGGGGGCAGCGGATACGCAGTATTTT.

The chain is built from TRBV19 and TRBJ1-1, with 7 bases that match TRBD1. The germline V gene has CDR1 LNHDA and CDR2 SQIVND (reference sequence). CDR3 length equals 15 residues. V trimming: 9 bases; J trimming: 2 bases; junction bases outside the gene matches: 12. CDR3 sequence reads: CASRASGQPNTEAFF. The CDR3, as DNA: TGTGCCAGCAGGGCTTCGGGACAGCCTAACACTGAAGCTTTCTTT.

The CDR3 region is CASSGTGGHTGELFF. CDR3 sequence (DNA): TGCGCCAGCAGCGGTACAGGGGGCCATACCGGGGAGCTGTTTTTT. This chain connects TRBV5-1 to TRBJ2-2, with 9 bases that match TRBD1. This CDR3 is built from 15 residues. Trimming removed 4 bases from V and 5 bases from J; junction bases left unmatched: 6. CDR1 SGHRS and CDR2 YFSETQ come from the germline V gene.